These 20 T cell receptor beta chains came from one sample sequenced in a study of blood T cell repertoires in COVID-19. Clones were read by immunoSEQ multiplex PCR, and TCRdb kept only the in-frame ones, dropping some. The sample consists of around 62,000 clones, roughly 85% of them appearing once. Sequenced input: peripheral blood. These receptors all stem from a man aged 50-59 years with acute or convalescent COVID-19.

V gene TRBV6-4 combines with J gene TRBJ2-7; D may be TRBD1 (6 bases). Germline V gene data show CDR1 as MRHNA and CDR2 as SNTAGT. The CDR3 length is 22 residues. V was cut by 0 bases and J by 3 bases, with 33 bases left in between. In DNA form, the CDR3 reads TGTGCCAGCAGTGACTCGAAGGGACACCCTCCCCTGGTCCTTCCTCCAAACTACGAGCAGTACTTC. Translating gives CASSDSKGHPPLVLPPNYEQYF.

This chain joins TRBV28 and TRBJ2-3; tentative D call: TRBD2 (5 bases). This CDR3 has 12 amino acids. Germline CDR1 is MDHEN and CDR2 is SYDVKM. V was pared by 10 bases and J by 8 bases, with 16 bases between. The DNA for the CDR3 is TGTGCCACCCTATCTCTAGCATCTACGCAGTATTTT. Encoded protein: CATLSLASTQYF.

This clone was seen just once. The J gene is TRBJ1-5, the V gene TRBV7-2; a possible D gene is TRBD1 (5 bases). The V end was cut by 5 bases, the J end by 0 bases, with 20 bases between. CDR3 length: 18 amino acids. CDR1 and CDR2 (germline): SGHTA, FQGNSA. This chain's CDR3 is CASSPSRAGVLSNQPQHF. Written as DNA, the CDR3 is TGTGCCAGCAGCCCCTCCAGGGCAGGCGTCCTTAGCAATCAGCCCCAGCATTTT.

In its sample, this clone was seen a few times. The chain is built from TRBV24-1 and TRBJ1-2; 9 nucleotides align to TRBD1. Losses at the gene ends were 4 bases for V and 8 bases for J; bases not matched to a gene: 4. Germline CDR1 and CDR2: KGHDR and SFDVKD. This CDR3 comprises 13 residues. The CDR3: CATSEGQGRGYTF. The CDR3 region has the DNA TGTGCCACCAGTGAGGGACAGGGAAGGGGCTACACCTTC.

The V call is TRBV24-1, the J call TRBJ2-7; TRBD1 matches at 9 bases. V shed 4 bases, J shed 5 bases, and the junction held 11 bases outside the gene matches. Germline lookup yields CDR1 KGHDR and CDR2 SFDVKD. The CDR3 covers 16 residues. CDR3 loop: CATSENAGTGHNEQYF. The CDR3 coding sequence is TGTGCCACCAGTGAAAACGCCGGGACAGGGCACAACGAGCAGTACTTC.

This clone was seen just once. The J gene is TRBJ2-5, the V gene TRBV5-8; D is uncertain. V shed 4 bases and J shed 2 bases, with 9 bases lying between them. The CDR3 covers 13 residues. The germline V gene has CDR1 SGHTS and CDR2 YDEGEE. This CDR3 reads CASSGDFQETQYF. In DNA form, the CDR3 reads TGTGCCAGCAGCGGAGACTTTCAAGAGACCCAGTACTTC.

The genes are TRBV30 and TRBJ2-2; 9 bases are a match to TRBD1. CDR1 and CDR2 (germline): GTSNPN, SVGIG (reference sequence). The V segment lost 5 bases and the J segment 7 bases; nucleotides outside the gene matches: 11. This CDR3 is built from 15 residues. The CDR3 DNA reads TGTGCCTGGGCCCTCGGACAGGGGACTGGCGGGGAGCTGTTTTTT. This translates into CAWALGQGTGGELFF.

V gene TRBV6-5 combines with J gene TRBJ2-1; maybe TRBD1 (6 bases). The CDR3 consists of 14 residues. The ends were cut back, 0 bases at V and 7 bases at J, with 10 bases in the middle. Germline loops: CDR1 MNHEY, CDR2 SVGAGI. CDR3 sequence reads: CASSYSGQPNEQFF. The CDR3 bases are TGTGCCAGCAGTTACTCTGGACAGCCAAATGAGCAGTTCTTC.

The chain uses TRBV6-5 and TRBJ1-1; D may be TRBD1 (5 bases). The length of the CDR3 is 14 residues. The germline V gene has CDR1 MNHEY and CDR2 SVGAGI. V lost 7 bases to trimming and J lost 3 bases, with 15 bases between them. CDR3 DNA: TGTGCCAGCACCCACCCCGGGGACTACACTGAAGCTTTCTTT. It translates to CASTHPGDYTEAFF.

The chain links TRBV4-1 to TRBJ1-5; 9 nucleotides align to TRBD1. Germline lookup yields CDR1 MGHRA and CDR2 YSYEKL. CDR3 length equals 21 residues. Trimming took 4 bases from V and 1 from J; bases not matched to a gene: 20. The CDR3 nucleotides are TGCGCCAGCAGCCCCACGGGACAGGGTCCCCCACGGGCTCAAAGCAATCAGCCCCAGCATTTT. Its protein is CASSPTGQGPPRAQSNQPQHF.

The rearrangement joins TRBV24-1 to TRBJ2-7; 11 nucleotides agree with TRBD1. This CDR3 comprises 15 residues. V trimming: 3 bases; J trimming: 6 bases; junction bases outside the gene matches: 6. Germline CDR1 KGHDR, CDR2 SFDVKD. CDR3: CATSDGQGALPEQYF. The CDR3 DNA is TGTGCCACCAGTGATGGACAGGGGGCACTACCCGAGCAGTACTTC.

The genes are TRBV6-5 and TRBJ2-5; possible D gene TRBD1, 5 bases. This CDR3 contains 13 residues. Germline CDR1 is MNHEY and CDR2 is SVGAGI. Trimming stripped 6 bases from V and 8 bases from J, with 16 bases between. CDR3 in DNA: TGTGCCAGCAGAAGCGACAGTTGGGATACCCAGTACTTC. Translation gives CASRSDSWDTQYF.

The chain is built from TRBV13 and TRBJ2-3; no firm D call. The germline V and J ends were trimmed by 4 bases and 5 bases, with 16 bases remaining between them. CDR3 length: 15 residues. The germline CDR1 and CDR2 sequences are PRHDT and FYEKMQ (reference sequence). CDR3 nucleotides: TGTGCCAGCAGCTGGAATCTCGAGGAAGAAGATACGCAGTATTTT. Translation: CASSWNLEEEDTQYF.

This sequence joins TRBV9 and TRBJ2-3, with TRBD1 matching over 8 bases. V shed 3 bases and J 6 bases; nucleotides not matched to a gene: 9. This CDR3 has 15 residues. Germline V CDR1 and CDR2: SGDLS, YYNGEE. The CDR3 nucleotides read TGTGCCAGCAGCGCTGGACAGGGCGTAGGTGATACGCAGTATTTT. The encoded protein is CASSAGQGVGDTQYF.

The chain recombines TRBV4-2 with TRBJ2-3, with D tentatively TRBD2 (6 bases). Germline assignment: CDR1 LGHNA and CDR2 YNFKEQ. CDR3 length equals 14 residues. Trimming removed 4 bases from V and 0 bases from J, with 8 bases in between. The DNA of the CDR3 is TGTGCCAGCAGCCCCGGGGGTAGCACAGATACGCAGTATTTT. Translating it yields CASSPGGSTDTQYF.

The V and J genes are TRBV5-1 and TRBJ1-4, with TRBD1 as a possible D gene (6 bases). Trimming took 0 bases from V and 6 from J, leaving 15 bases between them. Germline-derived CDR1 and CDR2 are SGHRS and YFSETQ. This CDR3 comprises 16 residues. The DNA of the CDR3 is TGCGCCAGCAGCTTGGGGGCGACCACAGGGTATGAAAAACTGTTTTTT. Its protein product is CASSLGATTGYEKLFF.

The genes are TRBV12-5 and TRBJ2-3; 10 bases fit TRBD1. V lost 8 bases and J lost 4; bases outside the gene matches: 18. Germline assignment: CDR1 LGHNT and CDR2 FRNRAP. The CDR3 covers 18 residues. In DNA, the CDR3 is TGTGCTAGTACTTCAAGCGGGACAGGGGAGTATATAGCAGATACGCAGTATTTT. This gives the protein CASTSSGTGEYIADTQYF.

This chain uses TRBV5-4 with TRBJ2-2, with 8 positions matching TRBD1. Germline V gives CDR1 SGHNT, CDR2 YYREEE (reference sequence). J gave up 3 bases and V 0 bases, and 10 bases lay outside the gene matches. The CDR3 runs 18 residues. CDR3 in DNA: TGTGCCAGCAGCTTGGAATGGGGTGACAGGGGTCACACCGGGGAGCTGTTTTTT. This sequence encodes CASSLEWGDRGHTGELFF.

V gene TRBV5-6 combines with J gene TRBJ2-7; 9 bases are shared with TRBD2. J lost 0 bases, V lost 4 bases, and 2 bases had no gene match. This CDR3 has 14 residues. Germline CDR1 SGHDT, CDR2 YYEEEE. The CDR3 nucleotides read TGTGCCAGCAGCGCGGGAGGGTACTCCTACGAGCAGTACTTC. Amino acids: CASSAGGYSYEQYF.

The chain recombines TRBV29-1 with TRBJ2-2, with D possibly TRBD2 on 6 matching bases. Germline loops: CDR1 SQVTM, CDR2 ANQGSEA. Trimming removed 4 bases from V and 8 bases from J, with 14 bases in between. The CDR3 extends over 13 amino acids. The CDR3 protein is CSVAGARGGELFF. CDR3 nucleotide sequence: TGCAGCGTTGCGGGTGCCCGGGGGGGGGAGCTGTTTTTT.